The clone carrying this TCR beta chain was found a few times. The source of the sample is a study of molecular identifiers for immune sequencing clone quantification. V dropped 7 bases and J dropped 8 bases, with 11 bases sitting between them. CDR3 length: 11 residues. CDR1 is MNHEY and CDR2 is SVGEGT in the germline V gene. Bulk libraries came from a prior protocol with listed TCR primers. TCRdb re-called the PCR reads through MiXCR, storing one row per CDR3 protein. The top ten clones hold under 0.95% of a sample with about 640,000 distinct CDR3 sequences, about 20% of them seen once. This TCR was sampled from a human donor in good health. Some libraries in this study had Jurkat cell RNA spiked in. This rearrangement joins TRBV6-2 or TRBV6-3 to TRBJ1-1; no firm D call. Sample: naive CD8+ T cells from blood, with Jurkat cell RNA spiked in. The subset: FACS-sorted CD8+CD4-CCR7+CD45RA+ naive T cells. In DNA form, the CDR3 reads TGTGCCAGCACCTCAGCATGGGAAGCTTTCTTT. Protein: CASTSAWEAFF.